This TCR beta chain was recorded in a study of cytomegalovirus exposure and HLA in healthy donors. The V gene lost 1 base and the J gene lost 2 bases, with 9 bases spanning the gap. Germline CDR1 and CDR2: SGHVS and FNYEAQ. CDR3 length: 14 residues. PCR used 60 Vbeta primers and 13 Jbeta primers. The table came from immunoSEQ multiplex PCR; TCRdb's copy has only in-frame clones and leaves some out. This table has approximately 120,000 clones, 60% to 75% appearing once. This TCR was sampled from a woman in her fifties or sixties in good health and CMV-seropositive. Input material: PBMCs. The chain uses TRBV7-6 and TRBJ2-7, with TRBD1 as a possible D gene (5 bases). The CDR3 DNA follows: TGTGCCAGCAGCTTAGAGGCAGGGACCTACGAGCAGTACTTC. Protein: CASSLEAGTYEQYF.